These 18 T cell receptor beta chains were all obtained from the same sample, sequenced in a study of beta chain features in type 1 diabetes. Expressed TCRB transcripts were sequenced after all isolated RNA was converted to cDNA. Only in-frame clones appear in the TCRdb table, and some are missing; sequencing was by immunoSEQ multiplex PCR. The top ten hold approximately 0.043% of the sample, which has around 340,000 clones, roughly 21% seen once. The sample consisted of naive CD4+ T cells from blood. Receptor source: a woman aged 18-29 years in good health.

This clone was seen a few times. The chain has TRBV11-1 and TRBJ2-2; D remains unclear. V dropped 2 bases and J dropped 8 bases, with 12 bases sitting between them. This CDR3 is built from 14 residues. CDR1 is SGHAT and CDR2 is FQDESV in the germline V gene (reference sequence). Here the CDR3 reads CASSLNPNWGELFF. In DNA, the CDR3 is TGTGCCAGCAGCTTAAATCCCAACTGGGGGGAGCTGTTTTTT.

This clone was counted between two and nine times. The rearrangement uses TRBV29-1 and TRBJ2-3, with D perhaps TRBD1 (6 bases). V lost 6 bases and J lost 2, with 15 bases in between. The CDR3 has 14 amino acids. Germline V lookup: CDR1 SQVTM, CDR2 ANQGSEA. The CDR3 loop reads CSVDSIILTDTQYF. The CDR3 DNA follows: TGCAGCGTGGACAGCATAATCCTCACAGATACGCAGTATTTT.

V is TRBV21-1 and J is TRBJ1-1. TRBV21-1 is a recognized pseudogene. CDR3 size: 14 residues. The CDR3 protein is CASSSRRDRNEAFF. Here the CDR3 DNA reads TGTGCCAGCAGCTCAAGGAGGGATAGGAATGAAGCTTTCTTT.

The rearrangement uses TRBV5-1 and TRBJ2-5; D unresolved. Germline-derived CDR1 and CDR2 are SGHRS and YFSETQ. This CDR3 is built from 14 residues. V dropped 2 bases and J dropped 5 bases, with 13 bases sitting between them. The CDR3 DNA is TGCGCCAGCAGCTTACTGTCATTCGGGGAGACCCAGTACTTC. It specifies CASSLLSFGETQYF.

This clone showed up just a few times. The V gene is TRBV25-1, the J gene TRBJ1-4; no clear D gene. Trimming removed 6 bases from V and 4 bases from J, with 9 bases in between. The CDR3 is 13 amino acids. Germline lookup yields CDR1 MGHDK and CDR2 SYGVNS. CDR3 DNA: TGTGCCAGCAGCCCCCGAGATAATGAAAAACTGTTTTTT. It yields the protein CASSPRDNEKLFF.

This clone was counted a few times. The J gene is TRBJ1-2, the V gene TRBV6-5, with 7 bases lining up with TRBD1. This CDR3 has 13 residues. V lost 5 bases, J lost 4 bases, and 4 bases stayed unmatched. Germline CDR1 and CDR2: MNHEY and SVGAGI. This chain's CDR3 is CASSRGQVYGYTF. CDR3 in DNA: TGTGCCAGCAGTAGAGGACAGGTCTATGGCTACACCTTC.

This clone was observed once. The chain links TRBV30 to TRBJ1-1, with TRBD1 identical over 7 bases. Unmatched junction bases numbered 3, after V lost 4 bases and J lost 1 base. This CDR3 spans 13 amino acids. From germline, CDR1 is GTSNPN and CDR2 SVGIG (reference sequence). Here the CDR3 reads CAWKTGRNTEAFF. CDR3 bases: TGTGCCTGGAAGACAGGGAGGAACACTGAAGCTTTCTTT.

This clone was picked up a small number of times. This sequence joins TRBV30 and TRBJ2-7; 10 bases agree with TRBD2. V lost 1 base to trimming and J lost 3 bases; unmatched junction nucleotides: 6. Looked up from germline, CDR1 is GTSNPN and CDR2 is SVGIG (reference sequence). The CDR3 loop spans 15 amino acids. The chain's CDR3 is CAWSGLAGSDYEQYF. The CDR3 nucleotides read TGTGCCTGGAGTGGACTAGCGGGTTCAGACTACGAGCAGTACTTC. The full variable domain, its missing parts supplied by reference TRBV30 and TRBJ2-7, is SQTIHQWPATLVQPVGSPLSLECTVEGTSNPNLYWYRQAAGRGLQLLFYSVGIGQISSEVPQNLSASRPQDRQFILSSKKLLLSDSGFYLCAWSGLAGSDYEQYFGPGTRLTVT.

CDR3: CASSPGDGYTF. Here the CDR3 DNA reads TGTGCCAGCAGCCCCGGGGATGGCTACACCTTC. The V gene is TRBV11-2, the J gene TRBJ1-2; D not resolved. V shed 5 bases and J shed 6 bases, with 7 bases lying between them. The CDR3 is made up of 11 amino acids. Germline loops: CDR1 SGHAT, CDR2 FQNNGV.

This chain connects TRBV18 to TRBJ2-2, with 8 bases fitting TRBD1. V lost 3 bases, J lost 6 bases, and 12 bases stayed unmatched. The CDR3 runs 17 residues. Per the germline V gene, CDR1 is KGHSH and CDR2 is LQKENI. The CDR3 bases are TGTGCCAGCTCACCCGGACAGGGTTTGCGTTACGCCGGGGAGCTGTTTTTT. As protein: CASSPGQGLRYAGELFF.

This chain links TRBV5-6 with TRBJ2-5; D is unclear. Trimming shortened V by 0 bases and J by 3 bases, and 3 bases separated the two germline ends. Germline V gene data show CDR1 as SGHDT and CDR2 as YYEEEE. This CDR3 region has 12 residues. The CDR3 sequence is CASSLAKETQYF. Written as DNA, the CDR3 is TGTGCCAGCAGCTTGGCCAAAGAGACCCAGTACTTC.

This clone has a handful of counts. J is TRBJ2-7 and V is TRBV6-5, with 9 nucleotides matching TRBD2. In germline, CDR1 is MNHEY, CDR2 SVGAGI. Trimming took 6 bases from V and 4 from J; bases not matched to a gene: 10. There are 15 residues in the CDR3. The CDR3, as DNA: TGTGCCAGCAGCAATGGGGGTAGCGGGAGTTACGAGCAGTACTTC. Its protein is CASSNGGSGSYEQYF.

The chain couples TRBV30 to TRBJ1-1; perhaps TRBD1 as D (5 bases). V lost 5 bases, J lost 7 bases, and 14 bases lay in between. Germline CDR1 reads GTSNPN; CDR2 reads SVGIG (reference sequence). CDR3 length: 12 amino acids. CDR3 in amino acids: CAWARTRDEAFF. DNA for the CDR3: TGTGCCTGGGCCCGGACCAGGGATGAAGCTTTCTTT.

This clone came up a few times. V is TRBV5-4 and J is TRBJ2-7; the match to TRBD2 covers 13 bases. V was pared by 3 bases and J by 7 bases, with 13 bases of the junction left unmatched. The CDR3 totals 17 residues. Germline CDR1 is SGHNT and CDR2 is YYREEE (reference sequence). CDR3 residues: CASSSPTSGRYTMEQYF. The DNA for the CDR3 is TGTGCCAGCAGCTCCCCGACTAGCGGGAGGTATACGATGGAGCAGTACTTC. The whole variable domain, remainder taken from reference TRBV5-4 and TRBJ2-7, is ETGVTQSPTHLIKTRGQQVTLRCSSQSGHNTVSWYQQALGQGPQFIFQYYREEENGRGNFPPRFSGLQFPNYSSELNVNALELDDSALYLCASSSPTSGRYTMEQYFGPGTRLTVT.

The V and J genes are TRBV5-1 and TRBJ2-2, with 9 bases lining up with TRBD2. The junction had 3 bases not matched to a gene; V was cut back by 3 bases and J by 3 bases. Germline values: CDR1 SGHRS, CDR2 YFSETQ. The CDR3 contains 15 residues. The CDR3 loop reads CASSSSGAHTGELFF. The CDR3 DNA reads as TGCGCCAGCAGCTCTAGCGGGGCGCACACCGGGGAGCTGTTTTTT.

This clone was observed a few times. This chain uses TRBV25-1 with TRBJ2-7; D perhaps matches TRBD1 (5 bases). The germline V gene encodes CDR1 MGHDK and CDR2 SYGVNS. CDR3 length: 12 amino acids. V was pared by 6 bases and J by 3 bases, with 9 bases between. The CDR3 region has the DNA TGTGCCAGCAGGGGGCAGGGCTACGAGCAGTACTTC. Translating gives CASRGQGYEQYF.

This clone was detected only a few times. The chain uses TRBV7-8 and TRBJ2-6; no reliable D call. Between the trimmed V and J ends, which lost 7 bases and 0 bases, there was a span of 4 bases. CDR3 size: 13 residues. CDR1 SGHVS and CDR2 FQNEAQ come from the germline V gene. The CDR3 sequence is CASTLSGANVLTF. CDR3 in DNA: TGTGCCAGCACCCTCTCTGGGGCCAACGTCCTGACTTTC. The full variable domain, with the rest looked up from reference TRBV7-8 and TRBJ2-6, is GAGVSQSPRYKVAKRGQDVALRCDPISGHVSLFWYQQALGQGPEFLTYFQNEAQLDKSGLPSDRFFAERPEGSVSTLKIQRTQQEDSAVYLCASTLSGANVLTFGAGSRLTVL.

The genes are TRBV30 and TRBJ1-1, with TRBD1 as a possible D gene (6 bases). CDR3 size: 14 residues. V was clipped by 7 bases and J by 5 bases, with 20 bases between them. The germline CDR1 and CDR2 sequences are GTSNPN and SVGIG (reference sequence). DNA of the CDR3: TGTGCCTCAAGGGGGGGGACTCGAAGAACTGAAGCTTTCTTT. Its protein product is CASRGGTRRTEAFF.